This record covers a single T cell receptor (beta chain). The repertoire was sequenced with immunoSEQ multiplex PCR; TCRdb's copy has only in-frame clones and lacks some. The table shows 640,000 or so clones, with around 87% occurring only once. This sample is drawn from a study of shared T cell receptors in the human thymus. Trimming left V 8 bases short and J 4 bases short, with 12 bases between. Germline assignment: CDR1 MDHEN and CDR2 SYDVKM. The CDR3 is 13 residues long. These data were also reused for a study on human thymus T cells. Per that paper: From resections taken during corrective heart surgery, the thymus tissue was obtained.

The sequence came from a boy less than two years old with a congenital heart defect. V usage is TRBV28 and J usage is TRBJ2-1; D perhaps matches TRBD1 (6 bases). The sequenced sample was thymocytes. The DNA for the CDR3 is TGTGCCAGCGGATATACAGGGTACAATGAGCAGTTCTTC. Its translation is CASGYTGYNEQFF.